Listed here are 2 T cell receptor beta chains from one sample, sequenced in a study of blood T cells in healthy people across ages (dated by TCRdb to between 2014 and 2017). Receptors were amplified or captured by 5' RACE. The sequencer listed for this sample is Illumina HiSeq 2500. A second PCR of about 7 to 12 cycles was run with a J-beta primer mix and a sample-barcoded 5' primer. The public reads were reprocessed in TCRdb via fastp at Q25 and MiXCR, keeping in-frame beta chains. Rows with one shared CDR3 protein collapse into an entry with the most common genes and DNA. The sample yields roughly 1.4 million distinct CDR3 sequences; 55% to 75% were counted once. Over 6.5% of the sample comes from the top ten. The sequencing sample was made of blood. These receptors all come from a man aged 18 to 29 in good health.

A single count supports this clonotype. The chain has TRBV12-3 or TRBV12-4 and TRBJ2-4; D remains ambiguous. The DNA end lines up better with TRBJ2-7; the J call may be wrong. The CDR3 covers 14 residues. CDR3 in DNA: TGTGCCAGCAGTGTCCGGTTAGGCCCCTACGAGCAGTACTTC. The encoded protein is CASSVRLGPYEQYF.

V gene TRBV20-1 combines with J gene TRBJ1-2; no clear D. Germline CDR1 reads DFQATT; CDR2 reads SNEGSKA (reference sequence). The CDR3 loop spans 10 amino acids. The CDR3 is CRPRPYGYTF. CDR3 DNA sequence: TGCAGGCCAAGGCCCTATGGCTACACCTTC.